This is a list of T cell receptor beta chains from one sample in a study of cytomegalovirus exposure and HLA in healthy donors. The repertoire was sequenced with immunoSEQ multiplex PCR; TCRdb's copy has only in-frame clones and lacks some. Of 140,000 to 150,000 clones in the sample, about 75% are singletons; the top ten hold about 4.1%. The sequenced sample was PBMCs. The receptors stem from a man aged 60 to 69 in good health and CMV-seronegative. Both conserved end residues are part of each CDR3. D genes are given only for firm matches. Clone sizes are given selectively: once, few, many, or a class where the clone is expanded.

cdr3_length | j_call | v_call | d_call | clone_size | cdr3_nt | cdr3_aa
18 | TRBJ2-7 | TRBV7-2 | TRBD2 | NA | TGTGCCAGCAGCTTAGCTGTAGGAGGGGCCGGGAGGGCCCACGAGCAGTACTTC | CASSLAVGGAGRAHEQYF
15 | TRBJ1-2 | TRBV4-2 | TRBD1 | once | TGTGCCAGCAGCCAAGAAGAAAACAGGGGCTATGGCTACACCTTC | CASSQEENRGYGYTF
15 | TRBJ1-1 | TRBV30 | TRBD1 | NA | TGTGCCTGGAGTGAGGGGACAGGGCGGGGGACTGAAGCTTTCTTT | CAWSEGTGRGTEAFF
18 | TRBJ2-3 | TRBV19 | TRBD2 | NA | TGTGCCAGTAGTGCCGGACTAGCGGGAGGGCCCTCCACAGATACGCAGTATTTT | CASSAGLAGGPSTDTQYF
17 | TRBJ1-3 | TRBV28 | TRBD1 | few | TGTGCCAGCAGTTTAAGGGGACAGGGGGCTGATGGAAACACCATATATTTT | CASSLRGQGADGNTIYF
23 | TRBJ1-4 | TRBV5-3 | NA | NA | TGTGCCAGAAGCTTGCCCGCTAGGGGTTTGTGCATTCAAATCCACCCAACTAATGAAAAACTGTTTTTT | CARSLPARGLCIQIHPTNEKLFF
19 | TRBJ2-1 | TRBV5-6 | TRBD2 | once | TGTGCCAGCAGCCTCACTAGCGGGAGGGGTCCGGGGCCCGACAATGAGCAGTTCTTC | CASSLTSGRGPGPDNEQFF
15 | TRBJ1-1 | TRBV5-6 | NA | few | TGTGCCAGCAGCTTGGAGGGGCGAGGAGAAACTGAAGCTTTCTTT | CASSLEGRGETEAFF
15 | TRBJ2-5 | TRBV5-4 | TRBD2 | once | TGTGCCAGCAGCTTTTCAAGCGGGAAGTTAGAGACCCAGTACTTC | CASSFSSGKLETQYF
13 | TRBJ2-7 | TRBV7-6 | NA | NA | TGTGCCAGCAGCTTAGCGCCAGGGTACGAGCAGTACTTC | CASSLAPGYEQYF
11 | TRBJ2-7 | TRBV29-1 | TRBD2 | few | TGCAGCGCCACTAGCGCCTACGAGCAGTACTTC | CSATSAYEQYF
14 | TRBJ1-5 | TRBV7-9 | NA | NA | TGTGCCAGCAGCCCCAGGACAGACAATCAGCCCCAGCATTTT | CASSPRTDNQPQHF
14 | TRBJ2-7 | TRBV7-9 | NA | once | TGTGCCAGCAGCTTATCAGGTAGCTCCTACGAGCAGTACTTC | CASSLSGSSYEQYF
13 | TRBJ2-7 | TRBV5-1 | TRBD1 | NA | TGCGCCAGCAGCGTGGGACAGTACTACGAGCAGTACTTC | CASSVGQYYEQYF
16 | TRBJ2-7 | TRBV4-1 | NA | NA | TGCGCCAGCAGCCAAGAGTCGAGGGGGAGCTCCTACGAGCAGTACTTC | CASSQESRGSSYEQYF
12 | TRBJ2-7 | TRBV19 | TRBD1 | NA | TGTGCCAGTAAGGACAGGCTGAACGAGCAGTACTTC | CASKDRLNEQYF
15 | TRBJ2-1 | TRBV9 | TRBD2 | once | TGTGCCAGCAGCGGTAGCGGGAGGACGAATAATGAGCAGTTCTTC | CASSGSGRTNNEQFF
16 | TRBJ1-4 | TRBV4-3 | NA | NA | TGCGCCAGCAGCCAAGAGTGGGGGACTCGTAATGAAAAACTGTTTTTT | CASSQEWGTRNEKLFF
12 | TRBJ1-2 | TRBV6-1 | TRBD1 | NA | TGTGCCAGCAGTGAAAGGGGGCTTGGCTACACCTTC | CASSERGLGYTF
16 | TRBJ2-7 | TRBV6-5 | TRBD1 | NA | TGTGCCAGCAGTTACGACCCCGGGACAGCAAACTACGAGCAGTACTTC | CASSYDPGTANYEQYF
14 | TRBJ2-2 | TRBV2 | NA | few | TGTGCCAGCAGCCCCGGGACAAACACCGGGGAGCTGTTTTTT | CASSPGTNTGELFF
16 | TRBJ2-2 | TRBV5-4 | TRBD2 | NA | TGTGCCAGCAGCGCCCCGGGACTAGCGGGAGCCGGGGAGCTGTTTTTT | CASSAPGLAGAGELFF
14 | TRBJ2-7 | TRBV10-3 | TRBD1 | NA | TGTGCCATCAGTTCCGACGACAGGGCCGACGAGCAGTACTTC | CAISSDDRADEQYF
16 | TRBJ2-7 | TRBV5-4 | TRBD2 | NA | TGTGCCAGCAGCTCTCCCGGTCGGGGGGGTGCGCAGGAGCAGTACTTC | CASSSPGRGGAQEQYF
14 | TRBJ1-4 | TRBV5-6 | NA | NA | TGTGCCAGCAGCTTGCTGGCCCCTAATGAAAAACTGTTTTTT | CASSLLAPNEKLFF
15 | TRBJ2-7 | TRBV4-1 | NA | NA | TGCGCCAGCAGCCAAGTGGTACAGGGACGCTACGAGCAGTACTTC | CASSQVVQGRYEQYF
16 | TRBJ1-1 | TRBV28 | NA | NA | TGTGCCAGCAGTTGGGAGGGGAAAGGGGAAAACACTGAAGCTTTCTTT | CASSWEGKGENTEAFF
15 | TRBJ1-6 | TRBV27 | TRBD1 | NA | TGTGCCAGCTATTCTTTTGGGACAGGGAATTCACCCCTCCACTTT | CASYSFGTGNSPLHF
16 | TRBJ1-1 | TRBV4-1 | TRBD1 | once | TGCGCCAGCAGCCCGACCTTTAGACAGGGAAGGACTGAAGCTTTCTTT | CASSPTFRQGRTEAFF
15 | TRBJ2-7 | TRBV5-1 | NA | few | TGCGCCAGCAGCTTTCAGGGTGGACCTTCCTACGAGCAGTACTTC | CASSFQGGPSYEQYF
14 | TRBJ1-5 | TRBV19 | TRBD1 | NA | TGTGCCAGTAGTCCGGACAGGGAGAATCAGCCCCAGCATTTT | CASSPDRENQPQHF
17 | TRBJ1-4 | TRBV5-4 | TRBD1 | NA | TGTGCCAGCAGCTTGAAGACAGGGGGCGCGACTAATGAAAAACTGTTTTTT | CASSLKTGGATNEKLFF
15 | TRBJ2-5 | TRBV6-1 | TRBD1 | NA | TGTGCCAGCAGTCCGTACAGGGGGCGCGGAGAGACCCAGTACTTC | CASSPYRGRGETQYF
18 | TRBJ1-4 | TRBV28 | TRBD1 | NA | TGTGCCAGCAGTTTACCGGGGACAGGGATGATGGGAGATGAAAAACTGTTTTTT | CASSLPGTGMMGDEKLFF
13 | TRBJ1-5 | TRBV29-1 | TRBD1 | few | TGCAGCGTCTCGACAGGGCCTAATCAGCCCCAGCATTTT | CSVSTGPNQPQHF
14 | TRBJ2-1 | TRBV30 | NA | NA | TGTGCCTGGAGCCCTGGGAGTTCCTACAATGAGCAGTTCTTC | CAWSPGSSYNEQFF
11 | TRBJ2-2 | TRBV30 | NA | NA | TGTGCCGGGCCCGTCGCCGGGGAGCTGTTTTTT | CAGPVAGELFF
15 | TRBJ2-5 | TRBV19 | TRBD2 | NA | TGTGCCAGTAGTATACCAGCGGGAACGGTAGAGACCCAGTACTTC | CASSIPAGTVETQYF
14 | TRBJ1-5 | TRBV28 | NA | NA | TGTGCCAGCAGTTTTCAGGGTTTTCTGCAGCCCCAGCATTTT | CASSFQGFLQPQHF
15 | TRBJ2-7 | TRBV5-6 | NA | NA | TGTGCCAGCAGCTTGGGTGGGGGGAGGACCTACGAGCAGTACTTC | CASSLGGGRTYEQYF
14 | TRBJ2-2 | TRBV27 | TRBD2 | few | TGTGCCAGCAGTCCGGGGACTAGCCCCGGGGAGCTGTTTTTT | CASSPGTSPGELFF
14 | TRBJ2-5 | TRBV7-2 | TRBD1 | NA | TGTGCCAGCAGCTTAGATGGACAGGAAGAGACCCAGTACTTC | CASSLDGQEETQYF
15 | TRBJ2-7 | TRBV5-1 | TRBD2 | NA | TGCGCCAGCAGCCTGTCTAGCGGGAGAATCTACGAGCAGTACTTC | CASSLSSGRIYEQYF
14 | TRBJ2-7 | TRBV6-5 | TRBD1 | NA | TGTGCCAGCAGTTCCCCGACAGGGACCTACGAGCAGTACTTC | CASSSPTGTYEQYF
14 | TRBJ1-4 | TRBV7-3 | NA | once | TGTGCCAGCAGCCCGGGGGGCAATAATGAAAAACTGTTTTTT | CASSPGGNNEKLFF
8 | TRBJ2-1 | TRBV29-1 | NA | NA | TGCGAGGGGGAAGGGCAGTTCTTC | CEGEGQFF
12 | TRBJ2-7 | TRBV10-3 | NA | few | TGTGCCATCAGTTTAAACAGGGACGAGCAGTACTTC | CAISLNRDEQYF
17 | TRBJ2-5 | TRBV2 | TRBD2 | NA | TGTGCCAGCAGTGATCCAGCGGGAGAACCCCTCAAAGAGACCCAGTACTTC | CASSDPAGEPLKETQYF
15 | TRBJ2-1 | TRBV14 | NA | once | TGTGCCAGCAGCCAAGTAACTAGCTTCTACAATGAGCAGTTCTTC | CASSQVTSFYNEQFF
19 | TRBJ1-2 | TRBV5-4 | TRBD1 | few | TGTGCCAGCAGCTGGAGGACAGGGGGGGACCCGGGAGCAAAATATGGCTACACCTTC | CASSWRTGGDPGAKYGYTF
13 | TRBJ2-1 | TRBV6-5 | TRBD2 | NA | TGTGCCAGCACCCCGCTAGCGGGAGGCGAGCAGTTCTTC | CASTPLAGGEQFF
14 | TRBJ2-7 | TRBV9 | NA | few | TGTGCCAGCAGCGTAGGGATGGGGCTTTACGAGCAGTACTTC | CASSVGMGLYEQYF
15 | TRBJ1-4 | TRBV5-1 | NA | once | TGCGCCAGCAGCGAACAACGGGCTCAGGGTGAAAAACTGTTTTTT | CASSEQRAQGEKLFF